This T cell receptor beta chain was captured in a study of cytomegalovirus exposure and HLA in healthy donors. General study results and limits: Among TCR sequences, most were rare, though some public TCRs appeared in many donors.

Germline V gene lookup returns CDR1 SGHTA and CDR2 FQGNSA. V was clipped by 5 bases and J by 4 bases; unmatched bases: 4. The CDR3 totals 15 residues. The donors formed part of the 120-subject validation cohort, distinct from the roughly 630-subject first cohort. As to this clone: The antigen remains unidentified.

The protocol was immunoSEQ multiplex PCR, while the TCRdb copy is restricted to in-frame clones and leaves out a portion. The profile shows some 110,000 clones, around nine tenths of them singletons. The sample comprised PBMCs. The clonotype comes from a man in his late teens or twenties in good health and CMV-seropositive. The chain has TRBV7-2 and TRBJ2-1; 11 bases are a match to TRBD2. This CDR3 is CASSVTSGRYNEQFF. For the CDR3, the DNA is TGTGCCAGCAGCGTAACTAGCGGGAGATACAATGAGCAGTTCTTC.